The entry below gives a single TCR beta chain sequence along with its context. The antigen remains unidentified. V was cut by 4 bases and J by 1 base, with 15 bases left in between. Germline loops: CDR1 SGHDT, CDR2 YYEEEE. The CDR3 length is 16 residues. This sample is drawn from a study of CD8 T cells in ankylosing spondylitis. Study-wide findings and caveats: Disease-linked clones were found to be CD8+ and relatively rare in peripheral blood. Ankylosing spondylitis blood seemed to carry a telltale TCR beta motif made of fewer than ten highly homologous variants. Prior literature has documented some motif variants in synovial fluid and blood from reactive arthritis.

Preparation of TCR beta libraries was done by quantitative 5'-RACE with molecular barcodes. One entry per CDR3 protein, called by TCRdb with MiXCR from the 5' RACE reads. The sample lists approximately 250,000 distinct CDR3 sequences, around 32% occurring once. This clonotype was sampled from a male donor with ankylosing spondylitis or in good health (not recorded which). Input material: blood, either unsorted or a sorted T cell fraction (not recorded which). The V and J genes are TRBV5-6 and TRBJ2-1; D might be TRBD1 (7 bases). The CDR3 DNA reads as TGTGCCAGCAGCCCCCACCCAGGGGGGTCCTACAATGAGCAGTTCTTC. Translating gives CASSPHPGGSYNEQFF.